This passage covers 31 T cell receptor beta chains from one sample sequenced in a study of radiation and T cells in renal cell carcinoma. Profiling relied on immunoSEQ multiplex PCR, and the TCRdb table lists in-frame clones only, not all of them. This sample has some 150,000 clones; about 88% occur once, and the top ten carry 12%. Time point noted: baseline pretreatment blood. The treatment here: 15 Gy SBRT to primary tumor, nephrectomy 4 weeks later. Sequenced material: blood, taken from a patient whose treatment included radiotherapy and nephrectomy. The receptors originated from a woman aged 45-65 years with renal cell carcinoma.

The rearrangement links TRBV7-2 to TRBJ2-3; D perhaps matches TRBD1 (6 bases). The V end lost 5 bases, the J end lost 11 bases, and 17 bases lay between the germline ends. CDR1 is SGHTA and CDR2 is FQGNSA in the germline V gene. The CDR3 length is 13 residues. CDR3 coding DNA: TGTGCCAGCAGCCCCGGGGACACTAAGGGGCAGTATTTT. This sequence encodes CASSPGDTKGQYF.

CDR3: CASRPRQGRDTEAFF. CDR3 nucleotide sequence: TGTGCCAGCAGGCCGAGACAGGGAAGAGACACTGAAGCTTTCTTT. V gene TRBV6-4 combines with J gene TRBJ1-1, with TRBD1 matching over 7 bases. Trimming removed 6 bases from V and 3 bases from J; junction bases left unmatched: 10. The CDR3 totals 15 residues. CDR1 and CDR2 from the germline V gene are MRHNA and SNTAGT.

DNA for the CDR3: TGTGCCAGCTCACCGGGACGGAATGAGCGGCAGCCCCAGCATTTT. Residues: CASSPGRNERQPQHF. The chain is built from TRBV18 and TRBJ1-5; a possible D gene is TRBD1 (5 bases). CDR1 and CDR2 from the germline V gene are KGHSH and LQKENI. This CDR3 has 15 residues. V was pared by 3 bases and J by 7 bases, with 16 bases between.

The J gene is TRBJ2-1, the V gene TRBV11-3, with D possibly being TRBD1 (7 bases). The CDR3 runs 14 residues. Trimming took off 3 bases at V and 5 bases at J, with 11 bases between the two ends. Germline CDR1 and CDR2: SGHNT and YENEEA. The CDR3 DNA sequence: TGTGCCAGCAGCTTCCAGGGGGGAAACAATGAGCAGTTCTTC. Translated: CASSFQGGNNEQFF.

The rearrangement links TRBV5-4 to TRBJ2-2; D might be TRBD1 or TRBD2, each matching 5 bases. The CDR3 has 15 amino acids. Trimming left V 4 bases short and J 8 bases short, with 18 bases between. The germline V gene has CDR1 SGHNT and CDR2 YYREEE (reference sequence). This chain's CDR3 is CASSPLYSGAGELFF. The CDR3 DNA reads TGTGCCAGCAGCCCCCTATACTCCGGGGCGGGGGAGCTGTTTTTT. The complete variable domain, with remaining parts taken from reference TRBV5-4 and TRBJ2-2, reads ETGVTQSPTHLIKTRGQQVTLRCSSQSGHNTVSWYQQALGQGPQFIFQYYREEENGRGNFPPRFSGLQFPNYSSELNVNALELDDSALYLCASSPLYSGAGELFFGEGSRLTVL.

The chain employs TRBV4-3 and TRBJ2-7; D may match TRBD1 or TRBD2 (5 bases each). V was clipped by 4 bases and J by 0 bases, with 13 bases between them. This CDR3 has 15 amino acids. Germline lookup yields CDR1 LGHNA and CDR2 YSLEER. CDR3 in DNA: TGCGCCAGCAGCCGGATCAGGGACGGCTCCTACGAGCAGTACTTC. Translated: CASSRIRDGSYEQYF.

There are a few counts of this clone. V is TRBV5-1 and J is TRBJ2-1, with D tentatively TRBD1 or TRBD2 (5 bases each). Trimming removed 6 bases from V and 0 bases from J, with 19 bases in between. From germline, CDR1 is SGHRS and CDR2 YFSETQ. This CDR3 comprises 17 residues. CDR3 nucleotides: TGCGCCAGCAATAGGGGTTCGCGGGCTGACTCCTACAATGAGCAGTTCTTC. It codes for CASNRGSRADSYNEQFF.

V is TRBV18 and J is TRBJ1-1, with TRBD1 matching over 7 bases. V was clipped by 3 bases and J by 0 bases; unmatched bases: 7. The CDR3 spans 16 residues. The germline gives CDR1 KGHSH, CDR2 LQKENI. As DNA, the CDR3 is TGTGCCAGCTCACCCCGGACAGGAGTGGTGAACACTGAAGCTTTCTTT. Translated, it gives CASSPRTGVVNTEAFF.

Concerning this clone: One end of the junction varies from germline; a read error may be responsible. This chain connects TRBV5-5 to TRBJ1-1; 7 nucleotides agree with TRBD1. This CDR3 region has 15 residues. The V gene's germline CDR1 is SGHKS and CDR2 YYEKEE (reference sequence). CDR3 sequence: CASRLDRSMNTEAFF. Written as DNA, the CDR3 is TGTGCCAGCAGATTGGACAGGAGCATGAACACTGAAGCTTTCTTT.

The chain carries TRBV5-6 and TRBJ1-2, with D unclear. V lost 2 bases and J 0 bases, leaving 11 bases between the germline ends. CDR1 is SGHDT, CDR2 YYEEEE, per germline. This CDR3 is 15 amino acids long. The DNA for the CDR3 is TGTGCCAGCAGCTTAACGGGGTCAACTAACTATGGCTACACCTTC. Amino acids: CASSLTGSTNYGYTF.

Here the CDR3 reads CASSPPGGRQPQHF. The CDR3 region has the DNA TGTGCCAGCAGTCCCCCGGGGGGCAGGCAGCCCCAGCATTTT. The chain joins TRBV27 to TRBJ1-5, with D maybe TRBD1 (6 bases). The germline gives CDR1 MNHEY, CDR2 SMNVEV (reference sequence). Trimming cost V 5 bases and J 7 bases, with 15 bases left between them. This CDR3 is built from 14 residues.

The CDR3 DNA sequence: TGTGCCAGCAGTCCTACAGGGTTCCTTTTGGGCAATGAGCAGTTCTTC. This sequence encodes CASSPTGFLLGNEQFF. The V and J genes are TRBV2 and TRBJ2-1; maybe TRBD1 (6 bases). The germline V gene encodes CDR1 SNHLY and CDR2 FYNNEI. This CDR3 contains 16 residues. Between the trimmed V and J ends, which lost 5 bases and 6 bases, there was a span of 20 bases.

The J gene is TRBJ2-1, the V gene TRBV19; 10 bases agree with TRBD2. With 4 bases clipped from V and 4 bases from J, the junction kept 10 bases outside the gene matches. This CDR3 has 17 residues. CDR1 LNHDA and CDR2 SQIVND come from the germline V gene (reference sequence). The CDR3 region has the DNA TGTGCCAGTAGTACGACCTCAGCGGGGGGGCTTTACAATGAGCAGTTCTTC. It specifies CASSTTSAGGLYNEQFF.

The J gene is TRBJ1-2, the V gene TRBV4-2; possible D gene TRBD1, 6 bases. The CDR3 contains 16 residues. V was shortened by 4 bases and J by 7 bases, with 22 bases between the two germline ends. Per the germline V gene, CDR1 is LGHNA and CDR2 is YNFKEQ. The CDR3 sequence: CASSRTTRGAPAGYTF. As DNA, the CDR3 is TGTGCCAGCAGCCGCACCACCCGGGGGGCCCCCGCTGGCTACACCTTC.

The chain carries TRBV6-1 and TRBJ1-5; 7 nucleotides agree with TRBD1. The germline V gene encodes CDR1 MNHNS and CDR2 SASEGT. The trim removed 2 bases at V and 4 bases at J, leaving 14 bases unmatched. There are 18 residues in the CDR3. This CDR3 is CASSELWTGSAGNQPQHF. CDR3 nucleotide sequence: TGTGCCAGCAGTGAATTATGGACAGGATCGGCGGGAAATCAGCCCCAGCATTTT.

The rearrangement links TRBV4-1 to TRBJ2-5, with D perhaps being TRBD1 or TRBD2 (7 bases each). CDR3 size: 14 residues. Germline V gene data show CDR1 as MGHRA and CDR2 as YSYEKL. V gave up 4 bases and J gave up 6 bases, with 15 bases separating them. CDR3 bases: TGCGCCAGCAGCCCGGGGGACAGCGGGAAGACCCAGTACTTC. This codes for CASSPGDSGKTQYF.

Details on this clone: At one end the junction does not follow the germline gene, possibly because of a read error. This chain connects TRBV7-9 to TRBJ2-7; possibly TRBD1 for D (5 bases). Germline V gene lookup returns CDR1 SEHNR and CDR2 FQNEAQ (reference sequence). This CDR3 is 16 amino acids long. Here the CDR3 reads CASSLGSTANSDEQYF. The CDR3 DNA follows: TGTGCCAGCAGCCTCGGTTCGACAGCAAACTCCGACGAGCAGTACTTC.

The chain has TRBV9 and TRBJ2-2; D is undetermined. Trimming removed 0 bases from V and 3 bases from J, with 3 bases in between. Germline V CDR1 and CDR2: SGDLS, YYNGEE. The CDR3 has 13 residues. In DNA form, the CDR3 reads TGTGCCAGCAGCGTAGTCCACACCGGGGAGCTGTTTTTT. Its protein is CASSVVHTGELFF.

This rearrangement joins TRBV14 to TRBJ1-2; TRBD1 is a possible D gene (5 bases). The V gene lost 0 bases and the J gene lost 5 bases, with 13 bases spanning the gap. CDR1 is SGHDN, CDR2 FVKESK, per germline. The CDR3 is made up of 15 amino acids. DNA of the CDR3: TGTGCCAGCAGCCAAGATCTTGCGGGGCTATATGGCTACACCTTC. Translated: CASSQDLAGLYGYTF.

J is TRBJ1-3 and V is TRBV19, with a tentative D call TRBD1 (6 bases). The CDR3 loop spans 12 amino acids. Germline CDR1 reads LNHDA; CDR2 reads SQIVND (reference sequence). V was pared by 9 bases and J by 3 bases, with 9 bases between. The CDR3 nucleotides are TGTGCCAGCGGCAGGGGTGGAAACACCATATATTTT. Translating it yields CASGRGGNTIYF.

The chain carries TRBV15 and TRBJ2-1, with D maybe TRBD2 (7 bases). Germline V lookup: CDR1 LNHNV, CDR2 YYDKDF (reference sequence). V was cut by 0 bases and J by 5 bases, with 20 bases left in between. The CDR3 totals 18 residues. Written as DNA, the CDR3 is TGTGCCACCAGCAGAGATACGGGGGGCTTAGCGATCGACAATGAGCAGTTCTTC. This sequence encodes CATSRDTGGLAIDNEQFF. Full variable domain (remainder filled in from reference TRBV15 and TRBJ2-1): DAMVIQNPRYQVTQFGKPVTLSCSQTLNHNVMYWYQQKSSQAPKLLFHYYDKDFNNEADTPDNFQSRRPNTSFCFLDIRSPGLGDTAMYLCATSRDTGGLAIDNEQFFGPGTRLTVL.

The chain uses TRBV4-2 and TRBJ1-4; D remains unclear. Germline V gene sequence: CDR1 LGHNA, CDR2 YNFKEQ. There are 13 residues in the CDR3. The V and J ends lost 4 bases and 0 bases respectively, with 3 bases between them. The CDR3 bases are TGTGCCAGCAGCCTCGCAACTAATGAAAAACTGTTTTTT. It codes for CASSLATNEKLFF.

V and J are TRBV6-6 and TRBJ1-6; D possibly corresponds to TRBD1 (6 bases). V was shortened by 4 bases and J by 7 bases, with 14 bases between the two germline ends. Germline V CDR1 and CDR2: MNHNY, SVGAGI (reference sequence). CDR3 length equals 15 residues. The CDR3 loop is CASSSEGVGNSPLHF. The CDR3, as DNA: TGTGCCAGCAGTTCCGAGGGGGTCGGCAATTCACCCCTCCACTTT.

J is TRBJ2-7 and V is TRBV7-9; D remains ambiguous. Trimming left V 5 bases short and J 0 bases short, with 2 bases between. Per the germline V gene, CDR1 is SEHNR and CDR2 is FQNEAQ (reference sequence). The CDR3 totals 11 residues. The chain's CDR3 is CASSHSYEQYF. The CDR3 coding sequence is TGTGCCAGCAGCCACTCCTACGAGCAGTACTTC.

This rearrangement joins TRBV19 to TRBJ1-3, with D hard to call. Per germline, CDR1 LNHDA and CDR2 SQIVND (reference sequence). The V and J ends lost 7 bases and 4 bases respectively, with 11 bases between them. This CDR3 region has 13 residues. The CDR3 sequence: CASNFVGGNTIYF. In nucleotides, the CDR3 is TGTGCCAGTAATTTTGTAGGGGGAAACACCATATATTTT.

The J gene is TRBJ1-3, the V gene TRBV7-6; D is unresolved. The V end was cut by 4 bases, the J end by 0 bases, with 10 bases between. Germline values: CDR1 SGHVS, CDR2 FNYEAQ. The CDR3 consists of 15 residues. The CDR3 DNA reads TGTGCCAGCAGCTCCCGGCCCTCCTCTGGAAACACCATATATTTT. Amino acids: CASSSRPSSGNTIYF.

The chain couples TRBV7-2 to TRBJ2-5; D is ambiguous. V lost 1 base and J lost 1, with 7 bases in between. The CDR3 is made up of 14 amino acids. Germline V CDR1 and CDR2: SGHTA, FQGNSA. The CDR3 sequence: CASSLGAIQETQYF. Written as DNA, the CDR3 is TGTGCCAGCAGCTTAGGAGCCATCCAAGAGACCCAGTACTTC.

This clone was counted between two and nine times. The chain uses TRBV5-1 and TRBJ1-5; TRBD1 aligns across 8 bases. The CDR3 loop spans 16 amino acids. The V and J ends lost 0 bases and 6 bases, in that order; junction bases with no gene match: 8. Germline CDR1 SGHRS, CDR2 YFSETQ. CDR3 sequence (DNA): TGCGCCAGCAGCTTGGCCCGGACAGGGTTGATTCAGCCCCAGCATTTT. Amino acids: CASSLARTGLIQPQHF.

This chain uses TRBV9 with TRBJ2-7, with D uncertain. The CDR3 length is 14 residues. The V gene lost 1 base and the J gene lost 2 bases, with 10 bases spanning the gap. Germline V gives CDR1 SGDLS, CDR2 YYNGEE. CDR3 sequence: CASSVYSEPYEQYF. The CDR3 coding sequence is TGTGCCAGCAGCGTATATTCGGAGCCCTACGAGCAGTACTTC.

The V and J genes are TRBV5-4 and TRBJ2-7, with a possible D match to TRBD1 (5 bases). From germline, CDR1 is SGHNT and CDR2 YYREEE (reference sequence). Between the trimmed V and J ends, which lost 4 bases and 4 bases, there was a span of 9 bases. This CDR3 has 12 amino acids. The CDR3 coding sequence is TGTGCCAGCAGCCGTGACAGATACGAGCAGTACTTC. Translating gives CASSRDRYEQYF.

The CDR3 here is CASSVDAGIEQFF. CDR3 coding DNA: TGTGCCAGCAGCGTAGACGCAGGGATTGAGCAGTTCTTC. The V gene is TRBV9, the J gene TRBJ2-1; D possibly corresponds to TRBD1 (5 bases). Per germline, CDR1 SGDLS and CDR2 YYNGEE. V shed 0 bases and J shed 9 bases, with 10 bases lying between them. There are 13 residues in the CDR3.